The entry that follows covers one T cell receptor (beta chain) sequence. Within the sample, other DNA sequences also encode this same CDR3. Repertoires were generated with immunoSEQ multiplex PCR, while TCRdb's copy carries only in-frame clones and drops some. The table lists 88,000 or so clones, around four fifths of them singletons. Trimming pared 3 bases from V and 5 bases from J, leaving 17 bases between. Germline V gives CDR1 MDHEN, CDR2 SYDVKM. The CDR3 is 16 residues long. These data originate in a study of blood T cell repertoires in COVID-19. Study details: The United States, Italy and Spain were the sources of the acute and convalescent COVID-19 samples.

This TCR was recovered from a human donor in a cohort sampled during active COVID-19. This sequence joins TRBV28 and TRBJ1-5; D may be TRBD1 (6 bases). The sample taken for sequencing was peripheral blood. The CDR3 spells CASSLGAGGQDQPQHF. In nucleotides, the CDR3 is TGTGCCAGCAGTTTGGGGGCGGGGGGGCAAGATCAGCCCCAGCATTTT.